The sequence of this TCR beta chain was determined in a study of Ad26.COV2.S vaccination and SARS-CoV-2 variants. Germline V CDR1 and CDR2: MNHEY, SMNVEV (reference sequence). The V gene lost 2 bases and the J gene lost 5 bases, with 13 bases spanning the gap. The CDR3 runs 15 residues. As for treatment: 19 received Ad26.COV2.S at low or high dose, single or two shots; several received placebo; per-sample allocation not given. The study sampled participants on day 63 after the first vaccine or placebo injection. The table came from immunoSEQ multiplex PCR; TCRdb's copy has only in-frame clones and leaves some out. The sample holds about 390,000 clones; 88% are singletons and the top ten take 3% to 4.5%.

The chain couples TRBV27 to TRBJ1-5; unclear D gene. This sample comprised peripheral blood, obtained in a trial of Ad26.COV2.S vaccine versus placebo. This receptor was taken from a person between 18 and 60 years old who received the Ad26.COV2.S COVID-19 vaccine or a placebo. CDR3 in amino acids: CASSLSQARDQPQHF. Written as DNA, the CDR3 is TGTGCCAGCAGTTTAAGTCAGGCTAGGGATCAGCCCCAGCATTTT.